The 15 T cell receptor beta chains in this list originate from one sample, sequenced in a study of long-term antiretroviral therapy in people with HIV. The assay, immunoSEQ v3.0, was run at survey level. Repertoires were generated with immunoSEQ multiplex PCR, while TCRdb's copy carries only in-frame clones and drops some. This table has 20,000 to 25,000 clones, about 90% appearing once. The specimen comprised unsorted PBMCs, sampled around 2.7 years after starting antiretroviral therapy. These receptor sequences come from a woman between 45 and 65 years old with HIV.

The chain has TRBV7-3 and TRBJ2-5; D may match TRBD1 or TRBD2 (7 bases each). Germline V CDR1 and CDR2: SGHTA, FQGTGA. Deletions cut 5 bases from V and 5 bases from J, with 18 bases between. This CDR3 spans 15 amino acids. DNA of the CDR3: TGTGCCAGCAGCCCGATGGGGGGGACAGCTGAGACCCAGTACTTC. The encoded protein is CASSPMGGTAETQYF.

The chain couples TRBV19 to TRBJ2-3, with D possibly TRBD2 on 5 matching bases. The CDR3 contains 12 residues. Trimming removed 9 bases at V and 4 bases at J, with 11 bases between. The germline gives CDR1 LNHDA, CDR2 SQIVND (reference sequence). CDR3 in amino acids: CASSTNSDTQYF. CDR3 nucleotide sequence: TGTGCCAGCTCGACTAACTCAGATACGCAGTATTTT.

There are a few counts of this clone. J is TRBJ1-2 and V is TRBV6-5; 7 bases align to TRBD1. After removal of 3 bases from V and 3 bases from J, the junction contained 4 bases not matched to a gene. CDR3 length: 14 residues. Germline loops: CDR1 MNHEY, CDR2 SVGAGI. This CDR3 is CASSYRGPDYGYTF. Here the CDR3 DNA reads TGTGCCAGCAGTTATAGGGGGCCTGACTATGGCTACACCTTC.

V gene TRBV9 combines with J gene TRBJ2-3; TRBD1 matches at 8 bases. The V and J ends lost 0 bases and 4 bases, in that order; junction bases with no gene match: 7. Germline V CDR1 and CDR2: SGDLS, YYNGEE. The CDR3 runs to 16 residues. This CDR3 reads CASSVAGQGVSDTQYF. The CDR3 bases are TGTGCCAGCAGCGTAGCAGGACAGGGAGTATCAGATACGCAGTATTTT.

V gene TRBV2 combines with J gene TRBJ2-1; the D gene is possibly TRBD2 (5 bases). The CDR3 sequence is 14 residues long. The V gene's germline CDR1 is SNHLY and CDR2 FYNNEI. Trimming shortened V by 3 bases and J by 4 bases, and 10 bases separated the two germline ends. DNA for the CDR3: TGTGCCAGCAGTGATATCGGGGATTACAATGAGCAGTTCTTC. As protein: CASSDIGDYNEQFF.

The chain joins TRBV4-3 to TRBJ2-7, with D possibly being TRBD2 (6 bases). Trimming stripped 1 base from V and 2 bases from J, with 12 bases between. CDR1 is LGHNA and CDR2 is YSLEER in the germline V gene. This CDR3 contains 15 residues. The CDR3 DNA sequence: TGCGCCAGCAGCCAAGGAAAATCTAGCGCCTACGAGCAGTACTTC. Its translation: CASSQGKSSAYEQYF.

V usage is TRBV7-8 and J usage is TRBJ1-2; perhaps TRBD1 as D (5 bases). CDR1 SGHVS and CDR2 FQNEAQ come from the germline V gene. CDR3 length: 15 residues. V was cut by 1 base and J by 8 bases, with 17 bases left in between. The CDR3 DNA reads TGTGCCAGCAGCTTAGGCGGGTGGAGGGGAGGCGGCTACACCTTC. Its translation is CASSLGGWRGGGYTF. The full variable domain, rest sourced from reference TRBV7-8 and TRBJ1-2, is GAGVSQSPRYKVAKRGQDVALRCDPISGHVSLFWYQQALGQGPEFLTYFQNEAQLDKSGLPSDRFFAERPEGSVSTLKIQRTQQEDSAVYLCASSLGGWRGGGYTFGSGTRLTVV.

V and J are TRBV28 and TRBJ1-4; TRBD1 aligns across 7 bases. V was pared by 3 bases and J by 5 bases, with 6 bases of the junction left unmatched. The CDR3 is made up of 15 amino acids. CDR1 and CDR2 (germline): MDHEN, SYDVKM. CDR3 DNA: TGTGCCAGCAGTTTGGCCGGGACAGCGAATGAAAAACTGTTTTTT. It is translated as CASSLAGTANEKLFF. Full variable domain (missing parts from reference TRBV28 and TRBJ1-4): DVKVTQSSRYLVKRTGEKVFLECVQDMDHENMFWYRQDPGLGLRLIYFSYDVKMKEKGDIPEGYSVSREKKERFSLILESASTNQTSMYLCASSLAGTANEKLFFGSGTQLSVL.

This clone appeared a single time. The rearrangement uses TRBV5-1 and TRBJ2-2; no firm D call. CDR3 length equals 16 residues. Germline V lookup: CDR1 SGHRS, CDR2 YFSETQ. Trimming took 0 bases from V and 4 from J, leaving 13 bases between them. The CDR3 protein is CASSLEGPGSTGELFF. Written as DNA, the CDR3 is TGCGCCAGCAGCTTGGAAGGGCCCGGATCCACCGGGGAGCTGTTTTTT.

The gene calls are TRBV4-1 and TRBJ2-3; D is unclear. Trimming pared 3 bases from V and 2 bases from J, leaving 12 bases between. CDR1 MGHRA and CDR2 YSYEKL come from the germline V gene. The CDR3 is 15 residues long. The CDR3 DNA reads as TGCGCCAGCAGCCAGGTTAGCTCCTCCACAGATACGCAGTATTTT. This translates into CASSQVSSSTDTQYF.

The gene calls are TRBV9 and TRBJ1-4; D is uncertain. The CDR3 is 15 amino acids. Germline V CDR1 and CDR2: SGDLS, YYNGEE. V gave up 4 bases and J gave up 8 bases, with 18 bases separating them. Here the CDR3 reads CASSSGVWGEEKLFF. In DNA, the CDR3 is TGTGCCAGCAGCTCCGGCGTATGGGGTGAAGAAAAACTGTTTTTT.

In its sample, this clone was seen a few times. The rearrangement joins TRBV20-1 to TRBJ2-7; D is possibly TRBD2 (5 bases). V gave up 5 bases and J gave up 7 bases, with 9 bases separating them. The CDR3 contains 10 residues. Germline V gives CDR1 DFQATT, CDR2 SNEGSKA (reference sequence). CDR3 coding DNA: TGCAGTGCTGGGGAGACTGAGCAGTACTTC. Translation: CSAGETEQYF.

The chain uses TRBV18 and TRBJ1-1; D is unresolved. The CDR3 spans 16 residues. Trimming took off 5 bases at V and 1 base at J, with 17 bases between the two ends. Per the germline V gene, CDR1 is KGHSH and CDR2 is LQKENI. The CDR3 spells CASSSVSRLQNTEAFF. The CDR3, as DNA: TGTGCCAGCTCATCGGTATCAAGGCTACAGAACACTGAAGCTTTCTTT.

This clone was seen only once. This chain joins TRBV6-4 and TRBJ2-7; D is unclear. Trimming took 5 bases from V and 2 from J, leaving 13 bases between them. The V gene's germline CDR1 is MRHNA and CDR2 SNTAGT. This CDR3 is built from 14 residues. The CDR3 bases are TGTGCCAGCAGTTCCCCCCCGGGTGCCTACGAGCAGTACTTC. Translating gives CASSSPPGAYEQYF.

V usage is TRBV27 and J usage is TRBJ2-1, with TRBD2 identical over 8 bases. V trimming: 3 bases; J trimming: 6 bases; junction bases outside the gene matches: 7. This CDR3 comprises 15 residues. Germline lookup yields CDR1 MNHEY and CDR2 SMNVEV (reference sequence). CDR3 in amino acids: CASSFGGRPSNEQFF. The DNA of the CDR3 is TGTGCCAGCAGTTTTGGCGGGAGGCCCTCCAATGAGCAGTTCTTC.